This passage covers 18 T cell receptor beta chains from one sample sequenced in a study of monozygotic twins with inflammatory bowel disease. No DNA is given; TCRdb re-called the 5' RACE reads and lists each CDR3 protein once. This table holds some 100,000 distinct CDR3 sequences. Sequenced input: blood. These receptors came from a human donor with ulcerative colitis or Crohn's disease, or a healthy co-twin of an affected twin (not recorded which).

The V call is TRBV7-9, the J call TRBJ1-2; TCRdb's assignment of TRBD1 cannot be checked, as there is no DNA. The CDR3 has 16 residues. Germline values: CDR1 SEHNR, CDR2 FQNEAQ (reference sequence). The chain's CDR3 is CASSLGSRTGAEGYTF.

V is TRBV5-6 and J is TRBJ1-1. The CDR3 consists of 12 residues. Germline CDR1 is SGHDT and CDR2 is YYEEEE. The CDR3 reads CASSYRIIEAFF.

V usage is TRBV7-3 and J usage is TRBJ2-1; there is no DNA to check the TCRdb D call of TRBD2. This CDR3 has 13 residues. From germline, CDR1 is SGHTA and CDR2 FQGTGA. CDR3 sequence reads: CASSSSGGDEQFF.

The V gene is TRBV12-3 or TRBV12-4, the J gene TRBJ1-5; TCRdb designates TRBD1, a call that cannot be tested without DNA. The CDR3 runs to 15 residues. The CDR3 loop is CASSRGGISNQPQHF.

The chain is built from TRBV6-1 and TRBJ2-3; the D gene TCRdb calls, TRBD2, cannot be checked with no DNA. CDR1 and CDR2 (germline): MNHNS, SASEGT. The CDR3 spans 15 residues. The CDR3 here is CASSEASGSTDTQYF.

This sequence joins TRBV5-1 and TRBJ2-1. The CDR3 is made up of 16 amino acids. Germline V CDR1 and CDR2: SGHRS, YFSETQ. The CDR3 sequence: CASSLGSDLSYNEQFF.

This chain joins TRBV12-3 or TRBV12-4 and TRBJ1-2; TCRdb gives TRBD1 as the D gene, but with no DNA this cannot be confirmed. This CDR3 spans 15 amino acids. CDR3 amino acids: CASSLGGQGVYGYTF.

V and J are TRBV5-1 and TRBJ2-3; TCRdb gives TRBD1 as the D gene, but with no DNA this cannot be confirmed. The CDR3 contains 14 residues. Germline CDR1 is SGHRS and CDR2 is YFSETQ. The chain's CDR3 is CASSLDEGGDTQYF.

This chain joins TRBV7-9 and TRBJ1-2; the TCRdb D gene call, TRBD1, has no DNA to confirm it. The CDR3 has 16 residues. Germline V gene sequence: CDR1 SEHNR, CDR2 FQNEAQ (reference sequence). CDR3 amino acids: CASSSPGGGGSYGYTF.

CDR3 sequence reads: CASSSSQGGSNEQFF. This rearrangement joins TRBV7-2 to TRBJ2-1; TCRdb indicates TRBD1, and absent DNA this call remains unverified. The CDR3 spans 15 residues. Germline V gene sequence: CDR1 SGHTA, CDR2 FQGNSA.

This sequence joins TRBV20-1 and TRBJ2-2; TCRdb picks TRBD2, but there is no DNA to check that call. This CDR3 region has 16 residues. The germline V gene encodes CDR1 DFQATT and CDR2 SNEGSKA (reference sequence). CDR3 amino acids: CSARDGTSGASGELFF.

The V call is TRBV7-3, the J call TRBJ2-1; TCRdb's D call of TRBD1 is untestable without DNA. Germline assignment: CDR1 SGHTA and CDR2 FQGTGA. The CDR3 sequence is 15 residues long. This chain's CDR3 is CASSQQGVRDNEQFF.

This sequence joins TRBV25-1 and TRBJ1-2; TCRdb indicates TRBD1, and absent DNA this call remains unverified. Germline V gene data show CDR1 as MGHDK and CDR2 as SYGVNS. The CDR3 is 12 amino acids. CDR3 sequence reads: CASSPGGFGYTF.

The J gene is TRBJ1-1, the V gene TRBV27. The CDR3 sequence is 14 residues long. Per the germline V gene, CDR1 is MNHEY and CDR2 is SMNVEV (reference sequence). The CDR3 protein is CASSFSGGITEAFF.

V usage is TRBV20-1 and J usage is TRBJ2-1; the TCRdb D gene call, TRBD2, has no DNA to confirm it. This CDR3 is built from 13 residues. The germline V gene has CDR1 DFQATT and CDR2 SNEGSKA (reference sequence). The CDR3 sequence is CSAPSGSYNEQFF.

This chain joins TRBV7-2 and TRBJ2-3; TCRdb calls TRBD1, which cannot be checked without DNA. This CDR3 spans 15 amino acids. Germline CDR1 reads SGHTA; CDR2 reads FQGNSA. CDR3 sequence: CASSPQGQGEDTQYF.

The chain recombines TRBV5-1 with TRBJ2-7. CDR3 length: 15 amino acids. Germline V lookup: CDR1 SGHRS, CDR2 YFSETQ. CDR3 amino acids: CASSLTGLDYYEQYF.

The chain recombines TRBV20-1 with TRBJ1-5; TCRdb's D call of TRBD1 is untestable without DNA. Germline CDR1 reads DFQATT; CDR2 reads SNEGSKA (reference sequence). The CDR3 consists of 15 residues. CDR3 residues: CSARRGQGPAQPQHF.